This is a list of T cell receptor beta chains from one sample in a study of blood T cell repertoires in COVID-19. TCRdb keeps only in-frame clones here, not all; method: immunoSEQ multiplex PCR. The sample lists roughly 290,000 clones, 90% seen once, with roughly 1.5% in the top ten. The sequencing input was PBMCs or T cells enriched from blood (not recorded which). The receptors were sampled from a woman under 30 with acute COVID-19. CDR3s include the opening cysteine and the closing phenylalanine or tryptophan. Each record gives: V gene, D gene, clone size, J gene, CDR3 DNA, CDR3 protein. The D gene is left open where the match is weak. The size of a clone is reported for some rows only, either as once, few or many, or as a class for expanded clones.

V: TRBV5-6
D: .
size: .
J: TRBJ1-6
DNA: TGTGCCAGCACCAAGGTGGGGGGTAGGTCACCCCTCCACTTT
CDR3: CASTKVGGRSPLHF

V: TRBV7-9
D: .
size: .
J: TRBJ2-3
DNA: TGTGCCAGCAGCTTACAGGCGTCAGATACGCAGTATTTT
CDR3: CASSLQASDTQYF

V: TRBV4-1
D: .
size: .
J: TRBJ2-7
DNA: TGCGCCAGCAGCCAAGATCGAAGGGCCGGAGTGGGGGGCGAGCAGTACTTC
CDR3: CASSQDRRAGVGGEQYF

V: TRBV19
D: TRBD2
size: .
J: TRBJ2-7
DNA: TGTGCCAGTAGTATAACTAGCGGGAGCTCCTACGAGCAGTACTTC
CDR3: CASSITSGSSYEQYF

V: TRBV4-2
D: TRBD2
size: .
J: TRBJ2-2
DNA: TGTGCCAGCAGCCAAGGTGAGCGGGAGAACACCGGGGAGCTGTTTTTT
CDR3: CASSQGERENTGELFF

V: TRBV4-3
D: TRBD1
size: .
J: TRBJ2-7
DNA: TGCGCCAGCAGCCAAGAGTACAGGGGCGTCTACGAGCAGTACTTC
CDR3: CASSQEYRGVYEQYF

V: TRBV24-1
D: .
size: .
J: TRBJ2-2
DNA: TGTGCCACCAGTGCCGCAGGGACGAACACCGGGGAGCTGTTTTTT
CDR3: CATSAAGTNTGELFF

V: TRBV2
D: TRBD2
size: .
J: TRBJ2-7
DNA: TGTGCCAGCAGTGCGGGACTAGCGGGAGTCCACGAGCAGTACTTC
CDR3: CASSAGLAGVHEQYF

V: TRBV4-2
D: .
size: .
J: TRBJ1-6
DNA: TGTGCCAGCAGCCAAGTTAGACGGCGGAATTACCCCCTCCACTTT
CDR3: CASSQVRRRNYPLHF

V: TRBV4-1
D: .
size: .
J: TRBJ2-3
DNA: TGCGCCAGCAGCCAAGAGAGTGGGGAGCCTAGAGAGACAGATACGCAGTATTTT
CDR3: CASSQESGEPRETDTQYF

V: TRBV5-1
D: TRBD1
size: .
J: TRBJ2-7
DNA: TGCGCCAGCAGCTTGGGGAGACAGGGGTTACCCTCCTACGAGCAGTACTTC
CDR3: CASSLGRQGLPSYEQYF

V: TRBV3-1/TRBV3-2
D: TRBD1
size: .
J: TRBJ1-2
DNA: TGTGCCAGCAGCCGACAAGGACAGGGGAATGGCTACACCTTC
CDR3: CASSRQGQGNGYTF

V: TRBV28
D: .
size: .
J: TRBJ1-2
DNA: TGTGCCAGCAATTCAGGGTATGGCTACACCTTC
CDR3: CASNSGYGYTF

V: TRBV13
D: TRBD2
size: .
J: TRBJ2-3
DNA: TGTGCCAGCAGCTTAGACGCTAGCGGGGCCCTCACAGATACGCAGTATTTT
CDR3: CASSLDASGALTDTQYF

V: TRBV9
D: .
size: .
J: TRBJ2-1
DNA: TGTGCCAGCAGCGTCATCACGGGGTCCCCTTACAATGAGCAGTTCTTC
CDR3: CASSVITGSPYNEQFF

V: TRBV5-1
D: TRBD1
size: .
J: TRBJ1-1
DNA: TGCGCCAGCAGCTCCGGACAGGGGAACACTGAAGCTTTCTTT
CDR3: CASSSGQGNTEAFF

V: TRBV11-3
D: TRBD2
size: .
J: TRBJ2-1
DNA: TGTGCCAGCAGCTTAGGGGGACTAGCGGGAGCGGCGGACAATGAGCAGTTCTTC
CDR3: CASSLGGLAGAADNEQFF

V: TRBV28
D: TRBD2
size: .
J: TRBJ2-7
DNA: TGTGCCAGCACCCCCCCCGGGACTAGCGGGAGGAAACAATACTTC
CDR3: CASTPPGTSGRKQYF

V: TRBV3-1/TRBV3-2
D: .
size: .
J: TRBJ2-1
DNA: TGTGCCAGCAGCCAAGATCCTGTCGCGGTGGCGGGGACCTACAATGAGCAGTTCTTC
CDR3: CASSQDPVAVAGTYNEQFF

V: TRBV5-8
D: TRBD2
size: .
J: TRBJ2-3
DNA: TGTGCCAGCAGCTTGGGGGCGACTAGCGGGAGAGGTTCTAGCACAGATACGCAGTATTTT
CDR3: CASSLGATSGRGSSTDTQYF

V: TRBV5-4
D: .
size: few
J: TRBJ1-6
DNA: TGTGCCAGCAGATTCTGGGGGGATAATTCACCCCTCCACTTT
CDR3: CASRFWGDNSPLHF

V: TRBV29-1
D: TRBD1
size: .
J: TRBJ1-4
DNA: TGCAGCGCAACGAGGGACAGGGTAGGAGAAAAACTGTTTTTT
CDR3: CSATRDRVGEKLFF

V: TRBV19
D: TRBD1
size: .
J: TRBJ1-2
DNA: TGTGCCAGTAGTCGACAGGGGACGACTCCGACGCGGGGCTACACCTTC
CDR3: CASSRQGTTPTRGYTF

V: TRBV18
D: TRBD1
size: .
J: TRBJ1-1
DNA: TGTGCCAGCTCACCAACAGGGGATGAAGCTTTCTTT
CDR3: CASSPTGDEAFF

V: TRBV28
D: TRBD1
size: .
J: TRBJ1-5
DNA: TGTGCCAGCAGTCCTCCACTTACAGGGGGCAATCAGCCCCAGCATTTT
CDR3: CASSPPLTGGNQPQHF

V: TRBV6-1
D: TRBD2
size: .
J: TRBJ2-1
DNA: TGTGCCAGCAGTGATTATACTCTAGCGGGAGGCGGTAGTGAGCAGTTCTTC
CDR3: CASSDYTLAGGGSEQFF

V: TRBV28
D: TRBD2
size: .
J: TRBJ2-1
DNA: TGTGCCAGCAGTTTACCTGGACTAGCGGGCTACAATGAGCAGTTCTTC
CDR3: CASSLPGLAGYNEQFF

V: TRBV28
D: TRBD2
size: .
J: TRBJ2-3
DNA: TGTGCCAGCAGTTTATCCCCGGGACTAGCGGGAGCAGATACGCAGTATTTT
CDR3: CASSLSPGLAGADTQYF

V: TRBV10-3
D: .
size: .
J: TRBJ2-7
DNA: TGTGCCATCAGTGAGTCAATGGGAGCCTACGAGCAGTACTTC
CDR3: CAISESMGAYEQYF